Below are 25 T cell receptor beta chains sequenced from a single sample in a study of OX40 agonist ivuxolimab in advanced cancers. TCRdb's table, derived via immunoSEQ multiplex PCR, lists solely in-frame clones and lacks some. The sample records about 13,000 clones, around 73% being singletons. Sequencing was performed on CD4+ or CD8+ T cells sorted from blood, taken in a trial of the OX40 agonist ivuxolimab. The source is an adult with an advanced solid tumor such as melanoma, head and neck, liver or kidney cancer.

In its sample, this clone was seen a few times. The J gene is TRBJ2-2, the V gene TRBV27; the D is unclear. Deletions cut 5 bases from V and 3 bases from J, with 7 bases between. The CDR3 covers 13 residues. Germline CDR1 MNHEY, CDR2 SMNVEV (reference sequence). CDR3 nucleotide sequence: TGTGCCAGCAGTCCTCCGTACACCGGGGAGCTGTTTTTT. The encoded protein is CASSPPYTGELFF.

The rearrangement links TRBV13 to TRBJ2-4, with a tentative D call TRBD2 (5 bases). The CDR3 spans 13 residues. Trimming shortened V by 5 bases and J by 6 bases, and 11 bases separated the two germline ends. Germline loops: CDR1 PRHDT, CDR2 FYEKMQ (reference sequence). This CDR3 is CASSHLAGNIQYF. For the CDR3, the DNA is TGTGCCAGCAGCCATTTGGCGGGAAACATTCAGTACTTC.

This clone was picked up one time. The gene calls are TRBV5-6 and TRBJ2-5; tentatively, D is TRBD2 (6 bases). CDR3 size: 13 residues. Germline lookup yields CDR1 SGHDT and CDR2 YYEEEE. The V and J ends lost 2 bases and 10 bases respectively, with 15 bases between them. The CDR3 region has the DNA TGTGCCAGCAGCTTCGCGGGATCGTGGGACCAGTACTTC. Translated, it gives CASSFAGSWDQYF.

This chain links TRBV29-1 with TRBJ2-2; D is uncertain. With 0 bases removed from V and 4 bases from J, the gap between germline ends came to 15 bases. This CDR3 has 16 amino acids. The germline V gene has CDR1 SQVTM and CDR2 ANQGSEA. DNA for the CDR3: TGCAGCGTTGAAGACCCCTCGGCAGTAAGCACCGGGGAGCTGTTTTTT. Protein product: CSVEDPSAVSTGELFF.

The V and J genes are TRBV2 and TRBJ2-7; D is uncertain. Germline V CDR1 and CDR2: SNHLY, FYNNEI. The CDR3 runs to 10 residues. Deletions cut 7 bases from V and 6 bases from J, with 7 bases between. The CDR3 sequence is CASTSLEQYF. DNA of the CDR3: TGTGCCAGCACCTCGCTCGAGCAGTACTTC.

The chain couples TRBV27 to TRBJ2-1; no clear D. Germline CDR1 is MNHEY and CDR2 is SMNVEV (reference sequence). CDR3 length: 15 residues. Trimming pared 0 bases from V and 10 bases from J, leaving 16 bases between. CDR3 coding DNA: TGTGCCAGCAGTTTATCTGAAACGGCCGCCACGGAGCAGTTCTTC. Its translation is CASSLSETAATEQFF.

V and J are TRBV11-2 and TRBJ2-5, with 10 positions matching TRBD2. The CDR3 loop spans 15 amino acids. Trimming at V came to 1 base and at J to 5 bases, leaving 4 bases not matched to a gene. CDR1 and CDR2 (germline): SGHAT, FQNNGV. CDR3 residues: CASSLASGGGETQYF. Written as DNA, the CDR3 is TGTGCCAGCAGCTTAGCTAGCGGGGGCGGGGAGACCCAGTACTTC.

To note about this clone: An end of the junction differs from the germline gene, which may be a read error. Other DNA sequences from this sample encode an identical CDR3 as well. The genes are TRBV30 and TRBJ2-1, with D unresolved. The CDR3 extends over 15 amino acids. CDR1 is GTSNPN, CDR2 SVGIG, per germline (reference sequence). The DNA for the CDR3 is TGTGCCTGGACCCCCCGACTGAGTTCCTACAACGAGCAGTTCTTC. Translation: CAWTPRLSSYNEQFF.

This clone is deemed medium-sized. The chain joins TRBV6-1 to TRBJ2-1; D is perhaps TRBD1 (6 bases). This CDR3 has 13 amino acids. CDR1 is MNHNS and CDR2 is SASEGT in the germline V gene. V lost 7 bases to trimming and J lost 3 bases, with 10 bases between them. CDR3 amino acids: CASKGQNYNEQFF. The CDR3 DNA reads TGTGCCAGCAAAGGACAGAACTACAATGAGCAGTTCTTC.

This clone was seen more than once but under ten times. The chain joins TRBV6-5 to TRBJ1-1, with a weak D call TRBD1 (5 bases). There are 12 residues in the CDR3. V gave up 4 bases and J gave up 4 bases, with 7 bases separating them. CDR1 is MNHEY, CDR2 SVGAGI, per germline. The CDR3 protein is CASSFGGTEAFF. CDR3 nucleotides: TGTGCCAGCAGTTTCGGGGGCACTGAAGCTTTCTTT.

The chain carries TRBV28 and TRBJ2-1; 7 nucleotides line up with TRBD1. V shed 4 bases and J 7 bases; nucleotides not matched to a gene: 7. Germline V gives CDR1 MDHEN, CDR2 SYDVKM. This CDR3 spans 14 amino acids. DNA for the CDR3: TGTGCCAGCAGTTCAGGGAAACAGGGGAATGAGCAGTTCTTC. Translating gives CASSSGKQGNEQFF.

The rearrangement links TRBV6-5 to TRBJ1-1; D is possibly TRBD1 (5 bases). Germline V CDR1 and CDR2: MNHEY, SVGAGI. V shed 5 bases and J shed 1 base, with 14 bases lying between them. The CDR3 runs to 15 residues. The CDR3 sequence is CASSPLGVRNTEAFF. The CDR3 DNA is TGTGCCAGCAGTCCTTTGGGGGTTAGGAACACTGAAGCTTTCTTT.

J is TRBJ1-1 and V is TRBV2; D is possibly TRBD1 (6 bases). The CDR3 length is 14 residues. The V end lost 3 bases, the J end lost 1 base, and 9 bases lay between the germline ends. Germline V lookup: CDR1 SNHLY, CDR2 FYNNEI. The CDR3 DNA follows: TGTGCCAGCAGTGACGGACAGAGGAACACTGAAGCTTTCTTT. Amino acids: CASSDGQRNTEAFF.

This chain links TRBV10-3 with TRBJ2-5, with 7 bases lining up with TRBD1. The CDR3 consists of 15 residues. The junction had 17 bases not matched to a gene; V was cut back by 10 bases and J by 6 bases. The germline gives CDR1 ENHRY, CDR2 SYGVKD. The CDR3, as DNA: TGTGCCAGCCTAGAGGACAGGCACTGGGAGAAGACCCAGTACTTC. Translating gives CASLEDRHWEKTQYF.

The rearrangement joins TRBV7-6 to TRBJ1-1, with D unclear. Germline V gene sequence: CDR1 SGHVS, CDR2 FNYEAQ. V gave up 3 bases and J gave up 1 base, with 6 bases separating them. The CDR3 is 13 amino acids. CDR3 sequence: CASSFPQNTEAFF. In DNA form, the CDR3 reads TGTGCCAGCAGCTTCCCCCAGAACACTGAAGCTTTCTTT. The whole variable domain, remainder taken from reference TRBV7-6 and TRBJ1-1, is GAGVSQSPRYKVTKRGQDVALRCDPISGHVSLYWYRQALGQGPEFLTYFNYEAQQDKSGLPNDRFSAERPEGSISTLTIQRTEQRDSAMYRCASSFPQNTEAFFGQGTRLTVV.

The V call is TRBV6-5, the J call TRBJ2-1; perhaps TRBD2 as D (6 bases). This CDR3 comprises 15 residues. V was cut by 6 bases and J by 4 bases, with 16 bases left in between. Per germline, CDR1 MNHEY and CDR2 SVGAGI. This CDR3 is CASRIGASEYNEQFF. The CDR3 DNA is TGTGCCAGCAGGATAGGGGCTAGCGAATACAATGAGCAGTTCTTC.

The genes are TRBV14 and TRBJ1-6; a weak D match, TRBD1 (5 bases). The CDR3 runs to 16 residues. Between the trimmed V and J ends, which lost 0 bases and 10 bases, there was a span of 16 bases. CDR1 and CDR2 from the germline V gene are SGHDN and FVKESK. The CDR3 region is CASSQEGQGGASPLHF. The CDR3, as DNA: TGTGCCAGCAGCCAAGAAGGCCAGGGAGGCGCGTCACCCCTCCACTTT.

The CDR3 loop is CASSARLAGEGDTQYF. In DNA, the CDR3 is TGTGCCAGCAGTGCGCGACTAGCGGGAGAAGGGGATACGCAGTATTTT. V and J are TRBV13 and TRBJ2-3; 12 nucleotides align to TRBD2. Germline assignment: CDR1 PRHDT and CDR2 FYEKMQ (reference sequence). Unmatched junction bases numbered 10, after V lost 6 bases and J lost 6 bases. The CDR3 runs 16 residues.

The V call is TRBV4-2, the J call TRBJ1-2; 10 bases fit TRBD1. The CDR3 has 15 amino acids. CDR1 is LGHNA, CDR2 YNFKEQ, per germline. J was trimmed by 6 bases and V by 4 bases; bases with no gene match: 8. In nucleotides, the CDR3 is TGTGCCAGCAGCCCCCGGGACAGGGGAAGGGATGGCTACACCTTC. Translating it yields CASSPRDRGRDGYTF.

A few counts support this clone. The CDR3 here is CASSPLAGADTQYF. The DNA for the CDR3 is TGTGCCAGTAGCCCACTAGCGGGTGCAGATACGCAGTATTTT. The chain has TRBV19 and TRBJ2-3; 9 nucleotides match TRBD2. From germline, CDR1 is LNHDA and CDR2 SQIVND (reference sequence). Trimming at V came to 6 bases and at J to 4 bases, leaving 5 bases not matched to a gene. CDR3 length: 14 residues.

Only a few counts were recorded for this clone. V is TRBV11-2 and J is TRBJ1-2; TRBD1 is a possible D gene (5 bases). CDR3 size: 14 residues. V was trimmed by 1 base and J by 5 bases, leaving 11 bases between them. The germline gives CDR1 SGHAT, CDR2 FQNNGV. The chain's CDR3 is CASSLVGGGYGYTF. The CDR3 DNA sequence: TGTGCCAGCAGCTTAGTGGGGGGTGGATATGGCTACACCTTC.

The V call is TRBV7-9, the J call TRBJ2-7; 11 bases agree with TRBD1. V lost 4 bases, J lost 6 bases, and 5 bases stayed unmatched. Per the germline V gene, CDR1 is SEHNR and CDR2 is FQNEAQ (reference sequence). CDR3 length: 14 residues. The CDR3 sequence: CASSSDRGRFEQYF. The CDR3 DNA is TGTGCCAGCAGCTCGGACAGGGGGCGCTTCGAGCAGTACTTC.

This chain links TRBV4-1 with TRBJ2-2; TRBD2 aligns across 13 bases. The CDR3 contains 18 residues. Trimming cost V 2 bases and J 1 base; bases outside gene matches: 4. CDR1 is MGHRA and CDR2 is YSYEKL in the germline V gene. CDR3 amino acids: CASSQTSGRAVNTGELFF. CDR3 DNA: TGCGCCAGCAGCCAAACTAGCGGGAGGGCCGTGAACACCGGGGAGCTGTTTTTT.

The rearrangement links TRBV11-2 to TRBJ2-5; 12 bases agree with TRBD1. V was clipped by 4 bases and J by 5 bases; unmatched bases: 5. This CDR3 is built from 15 residues. Germline CDR1 reads SGHAT; CDR2 reads FQNNGV. The CDR3 DNA reads as TGTGCCAGCAGCTCCGGGACAGGGGGCGGGGAGACCCAGTACTTC. This gives the protein CASSSGTGGGETQYF.

V is TRBV5-1 and J is TRBJ1-1; possibly TRBD1 for D (6 bases). Trimming stripped 0 bases from V and 4 bases from J, with 10 bases between. Germline V CDR1 and CDR2: SGHRS, YFSETQ. The CDR3 runs to 14 residues. CDR3 in amino acids: CASSLEARGTEAFF. In DNA form, the CDR3 reads TGCGCCAGCAGCTTGGAAGCCAGGGGCACTGAAGCTTTCTTT.